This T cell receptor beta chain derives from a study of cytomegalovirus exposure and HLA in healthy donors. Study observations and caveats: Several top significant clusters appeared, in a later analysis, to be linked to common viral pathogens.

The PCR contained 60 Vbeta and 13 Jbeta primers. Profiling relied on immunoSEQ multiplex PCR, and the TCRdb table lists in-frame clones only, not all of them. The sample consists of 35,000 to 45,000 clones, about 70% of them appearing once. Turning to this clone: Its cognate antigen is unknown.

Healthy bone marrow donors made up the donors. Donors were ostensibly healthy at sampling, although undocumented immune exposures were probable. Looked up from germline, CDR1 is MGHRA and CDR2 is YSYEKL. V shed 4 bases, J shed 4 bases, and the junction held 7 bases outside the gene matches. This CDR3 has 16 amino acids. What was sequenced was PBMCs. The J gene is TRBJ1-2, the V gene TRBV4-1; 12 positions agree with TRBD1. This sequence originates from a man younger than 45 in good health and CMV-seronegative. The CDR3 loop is CASSRGQGAMFYGYTF. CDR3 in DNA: TGCGCCAGCAGCCGGGGACAGGGGGCTATGTTCTATGGCTACACCTTC.